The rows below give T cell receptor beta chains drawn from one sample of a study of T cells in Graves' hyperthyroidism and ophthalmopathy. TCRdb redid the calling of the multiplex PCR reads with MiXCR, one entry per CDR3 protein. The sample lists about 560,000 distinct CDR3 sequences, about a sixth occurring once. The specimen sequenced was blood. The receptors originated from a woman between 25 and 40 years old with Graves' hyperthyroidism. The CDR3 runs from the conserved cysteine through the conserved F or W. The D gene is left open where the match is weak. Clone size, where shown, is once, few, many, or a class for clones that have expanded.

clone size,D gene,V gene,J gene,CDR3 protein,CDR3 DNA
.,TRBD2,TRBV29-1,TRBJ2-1,CSVRFGGNEQFF,TGCAGCGTCCGTTTCGGGGGGAATGAGCAGTTCTTC
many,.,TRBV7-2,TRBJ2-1,CASSLLSDIYNEQFF,TGTGCCAGCAGCCTTCTCTCGGACATTTACAATGAGCAGTTCTTC
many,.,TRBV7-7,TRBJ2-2,CASSSRNTGELFF,TGTGCCAGCAGCTCCCGGAACACCGGGGAGCTGTTTTTT
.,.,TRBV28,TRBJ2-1,CASSLRERYNEQLF,TGTGCCAGCAGTTTACGTGAACGTTACAATGAGCAGCTCTTC
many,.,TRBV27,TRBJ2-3,CASKFTAFRAEAGDTQYF,TGTGCCAGCAAGTTTACCGCTTTCAGGGCCGAGGCCGGAGATACGCAGTATTTT
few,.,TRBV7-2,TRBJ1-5,CASSLVGPGSNQPQHF,TGTGCCAGCAGCTTAGTGGGGCCAGGTAGCAATCAGCCCCAGCATTTT
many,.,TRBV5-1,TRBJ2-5,CASSLGTTFETQYF,TGCGCCAGCAGCTTGGGGACCACCTTTGAGACCCAGTACTTC
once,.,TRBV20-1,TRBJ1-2,CSATYRDIYGHTF,TGCAGTGCTACCTACAGGGATATCTATGGCCACACCTTC
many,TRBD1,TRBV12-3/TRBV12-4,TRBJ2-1,CASSLAFMTGEWGYNEQFF,TGTGCCAGCAGTTTAGCTTTCATGACAGGGGAGTGGGGGTACAATGAGCAGTTCTTC
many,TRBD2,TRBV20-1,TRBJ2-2,CSASDAASGNVGELFF,TGCAGTGCTAGTGATGCGGCTAGCGGGAACGTCGGGGAGCTGTTTTTT
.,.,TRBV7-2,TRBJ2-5,CASSSQVYQETQYF,TGTGCCAGCAGCTCCCAGGTTTACCAAGAGACCCAGTACTTC
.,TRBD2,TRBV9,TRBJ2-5,CASSALERERETQYF,TGTGCCAGCAGCGCCCTGGAGCGGGAGAGGGAGACCCAGTACTTC
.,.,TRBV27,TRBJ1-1,CASSLGQGGVEAFF,TGTGCCAGCAGTTTGGGGCAGGGAGGTGTTGAAGCTTTCTTT
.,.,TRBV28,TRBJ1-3,CASMWTARNTIYF,TGTGCCAGCATGTGGACAGCTAGAAACACCATATATTTT
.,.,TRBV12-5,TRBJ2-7,CASGFTGPFYEQYF,TGTGCTAGTGGTTTTACTGGACCCTTCTACGAGCAGTACTTC
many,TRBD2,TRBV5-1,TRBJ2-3,CASSPLLSGRSGTQYF,TGCGCCAGCAGCCCGCTTCTAAGCGGGAGGTCGGGTACGCAGTATTTT
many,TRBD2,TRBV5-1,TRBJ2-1,CASSISGGSYNEQFF,TGCGCCAGCAGCATTAGCGGGGGCTCCTACAATGAGCAGTTCTTC
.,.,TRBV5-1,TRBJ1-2,CASSLGDQVYGYTF,TGCGCCAGCAGCTTGGGGGACCAGGTCTATGGCTACACCTTC
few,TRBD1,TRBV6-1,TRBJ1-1,CASRNGQGEAFF,TGTGCCAGCAGAAACGGACAGGGGGAAGCTTTCTTT
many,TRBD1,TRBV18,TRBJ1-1,CASSRVAGGTEAFF,TGTGCCAGCTCACGAGTTGCAGGGGGCACTGAAGCTTTCTTT
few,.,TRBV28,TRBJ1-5,CASVGQFNQPQHF,TGTGCCAGCGTCGGACAGTTCAATCAGCCCCAGCATTTT
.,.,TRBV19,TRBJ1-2,CASSMTDYGYTF,TGTGCCAGTAGCATGACAGATTATGGCTACACCTTC
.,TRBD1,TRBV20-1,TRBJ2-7,CSARVQGNEQYF,TGCAGTGCTAGAGTACAGGGGAACGAGCAGTACTTC
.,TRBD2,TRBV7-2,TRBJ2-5,CASAAGLVETQYF,TGTGCCAGCGCAGCGGGACTGGTGGAGACCCAGTACTTC
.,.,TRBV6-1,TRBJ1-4,CASRLSWSNEKLFF,TGTGCCAGCAGACTATCCTGGTCTAATGAAAAACTGTTTTTT
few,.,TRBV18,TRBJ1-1,CASSQNQGTANTEAFF,TGTGCCAGCTCCCAAAATCAGGGTACTGCGAACACTGAAGCTTTCTTT
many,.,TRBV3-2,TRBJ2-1,CASSLNTRAGNEQFF,TGTGCCAGCAGCCTAAATACAAGAGCGGGCAATGAGCAGTTCTTC
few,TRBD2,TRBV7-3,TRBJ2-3,CASSLVAGGLADTQYF,TGTGCCAGCAGCCTAGTAGCGGGGGGGCTCGCAGATACGCAGTATTTT
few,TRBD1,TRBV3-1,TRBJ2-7,CASSLGQDFSYEQYF,TGTGCCAGCAGCCTTGGACAGGATTTCTCCTACGAGCAGTACTTC
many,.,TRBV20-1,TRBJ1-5,CSARAPNQPQHF,TGCAGTGCTAGAGCACCGAATCAGCCCCAGCATTTT
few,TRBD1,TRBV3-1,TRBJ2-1,CASSQSGGAAPFF,TGTGCCAGCAGCCAATCAGGGGGAGCGGCCCCGTTCTTC
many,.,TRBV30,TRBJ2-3,CAWSVRGPSTDTQYF,TGTGCCTGGAGTGTTCGGGGGCCTAGCACAGATACGCAGTATTTT
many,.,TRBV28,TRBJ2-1,CASRPAGSYNEQFF,TGTGCCAGCAGACCGGCCGGTTCCTACAATGAGCAGTTCTTC
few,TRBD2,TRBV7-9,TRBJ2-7,CANGRAHEQYF,TGTGCCAACGGGAGGGCCCACGAGCAGTACTTC
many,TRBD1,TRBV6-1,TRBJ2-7,CASSTGQAIYEQYF,TGTGCCAGCAGTACGGGACAGGCGATCTACGAGCAGTACTTC
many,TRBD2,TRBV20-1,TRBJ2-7,CSAITPTSGTLEQYF,TGCAGTGCTATCACCCCGACTAGCGGGACTCTCGAGCAGTACTTC
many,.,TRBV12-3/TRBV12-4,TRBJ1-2,CASSLSGAYGYTF,TGTGCCAGCAGTTTATCCGGGGCCTATGGCTACACCTTC
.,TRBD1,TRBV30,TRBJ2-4,CAWAGGNIQYF,TGTGCCTGGGCAGGGGGAAACATTCAGTACTTC
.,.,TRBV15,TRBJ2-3,CATSRAGDTQYF,TGTGCCACCAGCAGAGCCGGAGATACGCAGTATTTT
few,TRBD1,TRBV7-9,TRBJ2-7,CASSLAGTGGDGSYEQYF,TGTGCCAGCAGCTTGGCCGGGACAGGGGGCGACGGCTCCTACGAGCAGTACTTC
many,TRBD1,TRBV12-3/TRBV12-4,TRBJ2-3,CASSLDRGRGDTQYF,TGTGCCAGCAGTTTAGACAGGGGGCGCGGAGATACGCAGTATTTT
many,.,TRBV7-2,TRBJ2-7,CASSRGLSKNEQYF,TGTGCCAGCAGCCGAGGACTATCCAAGAACGAGCAGTACTTC
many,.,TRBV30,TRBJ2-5,CAWRTSRDQETQYF,TGTGCCTGGAGGACATCGCGGGATCAAGAGACCCAGTACTTC
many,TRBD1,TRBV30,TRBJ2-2,CAWSGTGANTGELFF,TGTGCCTGGAGTGGGACAGGGGCGAACACCGGGGAGCTGTTTTTT
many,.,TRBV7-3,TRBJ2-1,CASSSEHSGNEQFF,TGTGCCAGCAGCTCCGAGCATAGCGGCAATGAGCAGTTCTTC
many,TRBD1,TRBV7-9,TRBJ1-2,CASSPRQGGGYTF,TGTGCCAGCAGCCCTAGACAGGGAGGTGGCTACACCTTC
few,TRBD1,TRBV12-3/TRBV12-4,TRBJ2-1,CASSLLGDRGYNEQFF,TGTGCCAGCAGTTTATTAGGAGACAGGGGATACAATGAGCAGTTCTTC
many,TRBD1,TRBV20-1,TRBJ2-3,CSARGIFWDRDGDTQYF,TGCAGTGCTAGAGGGATTTTCTGGGACAGGGATGGAGATACGCAGTATTTT
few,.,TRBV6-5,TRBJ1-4,CASSYSFRVPMTNEKLFF,TGTGCCAGCAGTTACTCGTTTCGGGTTCCCATGACTAATGAAAAACTGTTTTTT
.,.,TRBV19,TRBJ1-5,CASSLTLYSNQPQHF,TGTGCCAGTAGTTTAACTCTATATAGCAATCAGCCCCAGCATTTT
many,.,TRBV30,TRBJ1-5,CAWSVLGDQPQHF,TGTGCCTGGAGTGTATTGGGGGATCAGCCCCAGCATTTT
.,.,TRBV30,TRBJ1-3,CAWSWNSGNTIYF,TGTGCCTGGAGTTGGAACTCTGGAAACACCATATATTTT
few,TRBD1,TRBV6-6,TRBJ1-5,CASSYVGQVSNQPQHF,TGTGCCAGCAGTTACGTCGGACAGGTGAGCAATCAGCCCCAGCATTTT
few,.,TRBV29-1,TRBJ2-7,CSVEGGPAGEQYF,TGCAGCGTTGAAGGGGGTCCCGCAGGCGAGCAGTACTTC
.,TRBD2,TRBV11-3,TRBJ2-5,CASSLDGLAGDRQYF,TGTGCCAGCAGCTTAGACGGACTAGCGGGAGACCGGCAGTACTTC
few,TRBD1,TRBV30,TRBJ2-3,CAWSRGLRTDTQYF,TGTGCCTGGTCGAGGGGGCTCCGCACAGATACGCAGTATTTT
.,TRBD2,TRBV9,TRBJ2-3,CASSAQGGLAGGHTDTQYF,TGTGCCAGCAGCGCACAAGGGGGACTAGCGGGAGGTCACACAGATACGCAGTATTTT
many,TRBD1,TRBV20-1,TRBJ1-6,CSARDVARTGVVSPLHF,TGCAGTGCTAGAGACGTTGCCCGGACAGGGGTCGTGTCACCCCTCCACTTT
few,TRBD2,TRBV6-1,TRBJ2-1,CASSEPSGRINEQFF,TGTGCCAGCAGTGAACCTAGCGGGAGGATTAATGAGCAGTTCTTC
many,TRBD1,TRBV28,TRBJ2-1,CASTVDRGPSYNEQFF,TGTGCCAGCACCGTTGACAGGGGACCCTCCTACAATGAGCAGTTCTTC